This section outlines one TCR beta chain sequence together with its context. Germline V gene sequence: CDR1 MGHDK, CDR2 SYGVNS. Trimming removed 1 base from V and 3 bases from J, with 15 bases in between. The CDR3 contains 16 residues. CD8+ and CD4+ T cells taken from blood had their TCR beta sequenced. The record originates from a study of CD8 T cells in Susac syndrome. It was with random hexamers that roughly 0.5 to 1 ug RNA was reverse transcribed. Using its own MiXCR run on the immunoSEQ multiplex PCR reads, TCRdb lists one record per CDR3 protein. The data show 100,000 to 110,000 distinct CDR3 sequences, 95% seen once.

Sequenced material: CD8+ T cells from PBMCs. This receptor was taken from a human donor with Susac syndrome. The chain has TRBV25-1 and TRBJ1-1, with D possibly matching TRBD1 (6 bases). The CDR3 sequence: CASSELRGTRDTEAFF. CDR3 nucleotide sequence: TGTGCCAGCAGTGAATTGAGGGGGACTCGGGACACTGAAGCTTTCTTT.